This T cell receptor (beta chain) was recorded in a study of OX40 agonist ivuxolimab in advanced cancers. For the study at large: Age averaged approximately 60 years (range roughly 20 to 90), and 82.7% were male. The study reported partial responses in three patients: one hepatocellular carcinoma, two cutaneous melanoma.

Study findings and constraints: Not determined was the antigen specificity of the expanded peripheral T cells. Clonal expansion from baseline to week 6 occurred in both CD4+ and CD8+ T cells.

Data came from immunoSEQ multiplex PCR; TCRdb stores just in-frame clones and leaves some out. The sample has some 86,000 clones, about 89% seen once. The CDR3 length is 12 residues. The V and J ends lost 5 bases and 0 bases respectively, with 4 bases between them. Germline V gene sequence: CDR1 SEHNR, CDR2 FQNEAQ (reference sequence). This clone was recorded a few times. Its antigen is unidentified. The source of this sequence is an adult with an advanced solid tumor such as melanoma, head and neck, liver or kidney cancer. The chain links TRBV7-9 to TRBJ2-5; unclear D gene. Source: CD4+ or CD8+ T cells sorted from blood, taken in a trial of the OX40 agonist ivuxolimab. The CDR3 DNA follows: TGTGCCAGCAGCCGCTACCAAGAGACCCAGTACTTC. It is translated as CASSRYQETQYF.